This is a list of T cell receptor beta chains from one sample in a study of T cell responses to AZD1222 COVID-19 vaccine. Clones were sequenced by immunoSEQ multiplex PCR, and TCRdb holds only the in-frame ones, with some missing. The sample lists some 120,000 clones, around 90% occurring once. Here the sequenced sample was peripheral blood, taken on day 0 of AZD1222 vaccination. All receptors come from an adult in good health. CDR3s include the opening cysteine and the closing phenylalanine or tryptophan. Each record gives: CDR3 DNA, CDR3 protein, D gene, clone size, CDR3 length, J gene, V gene. A D gene is named only where the DNA matches it firmly. Only some rows state a clone size, as once, few, many or a class for expanded clones.

cdr3_nt: TGCGCCAGCAGAGGGGGACAGGGCAGAGGGCAGCCCCAGCATTTT
cdr3_aa: CASRGGQGRGQPQHF
d_call: TRBD1
clone_size: once
cdr3_length: 15
j_call: TRBJ1-5
v_call: TRBV10-1

cdr3_nt: TGTGCCAGCAGCCAAGATGGGTGGCAGCAGAACACTGAAGCTTTCTTT
cdr3_aa: CASSQDGWQQNTEAFF
d_call: -
clone_size: -
cdr3_length: 16
j_call: TRBJ1-1
v_call: TRBV3-1/TRBV3-2

cdr3_nt: TGTGCCAGCAGAGCAGGACAGGGGTACCAAGAGACCCAGTACTTC
cdr3_aa: CASRAGQGYQETQYF
d_call: TRBD1
clone_size: -
cdr3_length: 15
j_call: TRBJ2-5
v_call: TRBV2

cdr3_nt: TGTGCCAGCAGTGACAGGGTTGGCGCTGAAGCTTTCTTT
cdr3_aa: CASSDRVGAEAFF
d_call: -
clone_size: once
cdr3_length: 13
j_call: TRBJ1-1
v_call: TRBV6-1

cdr3_nt: TGTGCCAGCAGCCCTTCGGGACAGCCGGGTCTGGGCTACACCTTC
cdr3_aa: CASSPSGQPGLGYTF
d_call: TRBD1
clone_size: -
cdr3_length: 15
j_call: TRBJ1-2
v_call: TRBV7-3

cdr3_nt: TGCGCCAGCAGCTTGGAAGTAGTTTCAGATACGCAGTATTTT
cdr3_aa: CASSLEVVSDTQYF
d_call: -
clone_size: -
cdr3_length: 14
j_call: TRBJ2-3
v_call: TRBV5-1

cdr3_nt: TGTGCCGGCAGCTTAGAGTCTGGACTGCTTAACTATGGCTACACCTTC
cdr3_aa: CAGSLESGLLNYGYTF
d_call: -
clone_size: -
cdr3_length: 16
j_call: TRBJ1-2
v_call: TRBV7-2

cdr3_nt: TGTGCCAGCCGACGAGATTTGAACACTGAAGCTTTCTTT
cdr3_aa: CASRRDLNTEAFF
d_call: -
clone_size: -
cdr3_length: 13
j_call: TRBJ1-1
v_call: TRBV2

cdr3_nt: TGTGCCAGCAGTCGCTCGGGACTAGCGGGAGGCTCGCAAGAGACCCAGTACTTC
cdr3_aa: CASSRSGLAGGSQETQYF
d_call: TRBD2
clone_size: -
cdr3_length: 18
j_call: TRBJ2-5
v_call: TRBV2

cdr3_nt: TGTGCCAGCAGCCGTACAGGGCATCAGCCCCAGCATTTT
cdr3_aa: CASSRTGHQPQHF
d_call: -
clone_size: -
cdr3_length: 13
j_call: TRBJ1-5
v_call: TRBV5-6

cdr3_nt: TGTGCCAGCAGCTTGGAGGCGGGAGCGTCCTACGAGCAGTACTTC
cdr3_aa: CASSLEAGASYEQYF
d_call: TRBD2
clone_size: -
cdr3_length: 15
j_call: TRBJ2-7
v_call: TRBV5-5

cdr3_nt: TGTGCCAGCAGAGGGGGGGGGCCTGTCACCCTCCACTTT
cdr3_aa: CASRGGGPVTLHF
d_call: -
clone_size: -
cdr3_length: 13
j_call: TRBJ1-6
v_call: TRBV27

cdr3_nt: TGTGCCAGCGGGCTGCAGGTAGAGAGCACAGATACGCAGTATTTT
cdr3_aa: CASGLQVESTDTQYF
d_call: -
clone_size: once
cdr3_length: 15
j_call: TRBJ2-3
v_call: TRBV27

cdr3_nt: TGTGCCAGTAGTGCGATCGGGACAGCTCATGGCTACACCTTC
cdr3_aa: CASSAIGTAHGYTF
d_call: TRBD1
clone_size: -
cdr3_length: 14
j_call: TRBJ1-2
v_call: TRBV19

cdr3_nt: TGTGCCACCAGCAGAGAAGGACGGACTGAAGCTTTCTTT
cdr3_aa: CATSREGRTEAFF
d_call: -
clone_size: few
cdr3_length: 13
j_call: TRBJ1-1
v_call: TRBV15

cdr3_nt: TGCGCCAGCAGCTTTACCGGGACAGGGGTTTTCGAGCAGTACTTC
cdr3_aa: CASSFTGTGVFEQYF
d_call: TRBD1
clone_size: -
cdr3_length: 15
j_call: TRBJ2-7
v_call: TRBV5-1